The subject of this entry is one T cell receptor (beta chain). The sample originates from a study of blood T cell repertoires in COVID-19. Study overall: Samples of COVID-19 (acute and convalescent) were obtained from the United States, Italy and Spain. Nucleic acid was either cDNA or gDNA, and it came from T cells, B-cell-depleted T cells, or PBMCs.

In the original analysis: Estimation of nucleated cell counts relied on the amplification of reference gene primers. Method: immunoSEQ multiplex PCR; TCRdb's copy keeps in-frame clones and lacks some. From that table come the V and J calls and clone size; the DNA was used to work out D and trimming. Of about 300,000 clones detected, 86% appear once; the ten largest clones hold under 2%. This CDR3 has 14 residues. V dropped 2 bases and J dropped 3 bases, with 11 bases sitting between them. From germline, CDR1 is MNHEY and CDR2 SMNVEV (reference sequence). The genes are TRBV27 and TRBJ2-7; possible D gene TRBD1, 6 bases. The TCR comes from a woman between 50 and 59 years old with acute or convalescent COVID-19. Input material: peripheral blood. CDR3 protein: CASSLKGDHYEQYF. The CDR3 DNA follows: TGTGCCAGCAGTTTAAAGGGGGATCACTACGAGCAGTACTTC.